This record covers a single T cell receptor (beta chain). The data were obtained in a study of shared clonotypes between healthy human individuals. This CDR3 region has 16 residues. The V and J ends lost 1 base and 0 bases respectively, with 13 bases between them. Germline assignment: CDR1 WSHSY and CDR2 SAAADI. All donors qualified as healthy HIV-negative adults and had experienced no recent acute infections or vaccinations. Into CD45RA+ naive and CD45RA-negative memory subsets, the CD4+ cells were split. Produced via immunoSEQ multiplex PCR; TCRdb's table is partial and in-frame only. The data show hundreds of thousands of clones, with almost 97% seen just once and about 0.054% held by the top ten.

The receptor was isolated from a young woman in good health. Source material: naive CD4+ T cells sorted from blood. As to subset: CD45RA+ positively selected. The gene calls are TRBV10-2 and TRBJ2-7, with D unclear. CDR3 in amino acids: CASSEFRKSSSYEQYF. The CDR3 DNA reads as TGCGCCAGCAGTGAGTTTCGCAAATCTAGCTCCTACGAGCAGTACTTC.